One sample yielded the 13 T cell receptor beta chains listed below, sequenced in a study of cytomegalovirus exposure and HLA in healthy donors. Primers included in the PCR were 60 Vbeta and 13 Jbeta primers. TCRdb keeps only in-frame clones here, not all; method: immunoSEQ multiplex PCR. In the table there are over 80,000 clones, just under 80% of which are singletons. Sequencing was done on a sample of PBMCs. Every receptor here comes from a middle-aged woman in good health and CMV-seronegative.

The V and J genes are TRBV6-5 and TRBJ2-7; possible D gene TRBD2, 6 bases. Deletions cut 8 bases from V and 7 bases from J, with 12 bases between. The CDR3 has 11 residues. Germline values: CDR1 MNHEY, CDR2 SVGAGI. CDR3 sequence reads: CASGGTREQYF. Here the CDR3 DNA reads TGTGCCAGCGGCGGGACGAGGGAGCAGTACTTC.

V is TRBV11-2 and J is TRBJ1-4; possible D gene TRBD1, 5 bases. Trimming left V 2 bases short and J 8 bases short, with 12 bases between. The CDR3 runs to 14 residues. CDR1 is SGHAT, CDR2 FQNNGV, per germline. CDR3 sequence (DNA): TGTGCCAGCAGCTTAAACCCGACAGCGGAAAAACTGTTTTTT. Encoded protein: CASSLNPTAEKLFF.

This chain links TRBV18 with TRBJ1-1; 7 bases match TRBD1. Germline V CDR1 and CDR2: KGHSH, LQKENI. After removal of 3 bases from V and 3 bases from J, the junction contained 7 bases not matched to a gene. CDR3 length: 15 amino acids. For the CDR3, the DNA is TGTGCCAGCTCACCCAGACAGGGTCTGGACACTGAAGCTTTCTTT. Protein sequence: CASSPRQGLDTEAFF.

In regard to this clone: Additional DNA sequences in this sample encode the identical CDR3. This chain uses TRBV6-5 with TRBJ2-7, with 9 bases matching TRBD1. The germline V gene encodes CDR1 MNHEY and CDR2 SVGAGI. This CDR3 is 14 amino acids long. V lost 3 bases and J lost 3; bases outside the gene matches: 3. The CDR3 loop reads CASSYAGQGYEQYF. The CDR3 DNA sequence: TGTGCCAGCAGTTATGCGGGACAGGGCTACGAGCAGTACTTC.

The J gene is TRBJ1-2, the V gene TRBV5-6; no reliable D call. The CDR3 totals 16 residues. Per germline, CDR1 SGHDT and CDR2 YYEEEE. The ends were cut back, 4 bases at V and 5 bases at J, with 21 bases in the middle. The CDR3 DNA sequence: TGTGCCAGCAGCCCACCAGGAACAGACATTCCTTATGGCTACACCTTC. This sequence encodes CASSPPGTDIPYGYTF.

The CDR3 region is CASTLGQPNTEAFF. The CDR3 DNA sequence: TGTGCCAGTACCCTTGGACAACCGAACACTGAAGCTTTCTTT. The chain is built from TRBV19 and TRBJ1-1; D is perhaps TRBD1 (5 bases). CDR1 and CDR2 (germline): LNHDA, SQIVND (reference sequence). This CDR3 comprises 14 residues. Deletions cut 7 bases from V and 1 base from J, with 13 bases between.

This chain links TRBV7-2 with TRBJ2-1; 9 bases match TRBD2. CDR1 is SGHTA, CDR2 FQGNSA, per germline. V shed 6 bases, J shed 0 bases, and the junction held 6 bases outside the gene matches. This CDR3 region has 16 residues. The CDR3 region is CASSPYSGGSYNEQFF. The CDR3 nucleotides read TGTGCCAGCAGTCCCTATAGCGGGGGCTCCTACAATGAGCAGTTCTTC.

The chain is built from TRBV7-2 and TRBJ2-6; perhaps TRBD2 as D (6 bases). V was shortened by 5 bases and J by 0 bases, with 11 bases between the two germline ends. Germline V gene lookup returns CDR1 SGHTA and CDR2 FQGNSA. CDR3 size: 16 residues. The CDR3 DNA is TGTGCCAGCAGCGGGGGACTGAGCTCTGGGGCCAACGTCCTGACTTTC. Translating it yields CASSGGLSSGANVLTF.

This chain connects TRBV11-3 to TRBJ2-5, with TRBD2 matching over 16 bases. The CDR3 has 17 amino acids. Germline values: CDR1 SGHNT, CDR2 YENEEA. V shed 5 bases, J shed 5 bases, and the junction held 8 bases outside the gene matches. The CDR3 loop reads CASSRGTSGRAGETQYF. The CDR3 DNA reads as TGTGCCAGCAGCCGCGGGACTAGCGGGAGGGCCGGGGAGACCCAGTACTTC.

The rearrangement uses TRBV18 and TRBJ1-2; D is possibly TRBD1 (5 bases). The V gene lost 1 base and the J gene lost 7 bases, with 7 bases spanning the gap. CDR3 length equals 12 residues. CDR1 is KGHSH, CDR2 LQKENI, per germline. In nucleotides, the CDR3 is TGTGCCAGCTCACCACAGGGGTTTGGCTACACCTTC. Translating it yields CASSPQGFGYTF.

V gene TRBV13 combines with J gene TRBJ1-1, with TRBD1 as a possible D gene (6 bases). The V end was cut by 5 bases, the J end by 8 bases, with 21 bases between. The CDR3 is made up of 15 amino acids. Germline CDR1 is PRHDT and CDR2 is FYEKMQ (reference sequence). CDR3 loop: CASSQQQGRGMEAFF. The CDR3, as DNA: TGTGCCAGCAGCCAACAACAGGGACGGGGAATGGAAGCTTTCTTT.

CDR3 region: CASSFAGGRTSDTQYF. The CDR3 DNA reads as TGTGCCAGCAGCTTCGCAGGGGGACGGACCTCAGATACGCAGTATTTT. The chain combines TRBV7-2 with TRBJ2-3, with TRBD1 identical over 7 bases. This CDR3 has 16 amino acids. V trimming: 3 bases; J trimming: 4 bases; junction bases outside the gene matches: 10. The germline CDR1 and CDR2 sequences are SGHTA and FQGNSA.

V gene TRBV5-1 combines with J gene TRBJ2-3, with D tentatively TRBD1 (6 bases). Per the germline V gene, CDR1 is SGHRS and CDR2 is YFSETQ. CDR3 size: 13 residues. Deletions cut 5 bases from V and 2 bases from J, with 9 bases between. CDR3 bases: TGCGCCAGCAGTACAGGGTCCACAGATACGCAGTATTTT. It is translated as CASSTGSTDTQYF. The whole variable domain, remainder taken from reference TRBV5-1 and TRBJ2-3, is KAGVTQTPRYLIKTRGQQVTLSCSPISGHRSVSWYQQTPGQGLQFLFEYFSETQRNKGNFPGRFSGRQFSNSRSEMNVSTLELGDSALYLCASSTGSTDTQYFGPGTRLTVL.